This T cell receptor (beta chain) was identified during a study of Ad26.COV2.S vaccination and SARS-CoV-2 variants (dated by TCRdb to the early 2020s). Looking at the study overall: Donors in the vaccine arm were drawn from COV1001, a phase I-IIa trial of Ad26.COV2.S in healthy adults that was multicentre, randomized, double-blind and placebo-controlled. Dosing of Ad26.COV2.S was intramuscular, at either 5x10^10 or 1x10^11 viral particles, delivered as one shot or as two shots spaced 56 days apart. The specificity and breadth of SARS-CoV-2-reactive T cell receptors after Ad26.COV2.S vaccination were assessed by TCRbeta repertoire sequencing. A total of around 32 samples were included in the TCR-sequenced set, comprising around 19 Ad26.COV2.S vaccine recipients, 5 placebo recipients and 8 SARS-CoV-2 convalescent individuals. Trial participants were randomized into five groups of five: low-dose or high-dose Ad26.COV2.S given once or twice, or placebo on both occasions. Throughout the experiments and outcome assessment, investigators stayed blinded to trial group allocation. What the study reported, not specific to this receptor: Spike-specific TCR breadth was higher in Ad26.COV2.S recipients than in placebo recipients (P = 0.0014). Non-spike TCR breadth was comparable between vaccine and placebo recipients, consistent with the vaccine containing only spike. Comparing responses between vaccine doses or regimens was not something the study was powered to do. According to the authors, total T cell responses may have been underestimated by the TCR breadth and depth analyses. Substantial breadth of spike-specific CD8+ and CD4+ T cell responses was reported after vaccination.

From its cysteine to its phenylalanine, the CDR3 spans 16 amino acids. Of all the DNA, just the CDR3 is kept, 48 bases in frame from base 1. CDR1 and CDR2 were assigned from the germline V gene as KGHSH and LQKENI. From V the trimming removes 6 bases and from J it removes 2 bases, while the gene matches leave 10 bases of the junction unaccounted for. The immunoSEQ Assay was used to sequence TCRbeta CDR3 regions. After extraction, genomic DNA underwent amplification by bias-controlled multiplex PCR, followed by high-throughput sequencing. Per the authors' processing: To quantify the absolute abundance of every unique TCRbeta CDR3 region, sequences were collapsed and filtered. T cell fraction was estimated by normalization of TCRbeta template counts to usable DNA, with usable DNA being measured through amplification of reference genes present in all nucleated cells. Repertoire TCRs were annotated as SARS-CoV-2-specific by exact matching of V gene, CDR3 amino acid sequence and J gene to a known reactive TCR set. The reference SARS-CoV-2 TCR set was derived from MIRA and filtered for enrichment in COVID-19-positive ImmuneCODE repertoires, a step that removed public or cross-reactive TCRs. Based on the MIRA antigens, annotated TCRs were further analysed at the level of specific ORF or position within ORF. Breadth was defined as annotated unique rearrangements over total unique productive rearrangements; depth was the summed frequency of those rearrangements. Two-sided Wilcoxon rank-sum tests were used to compare TCR breadth between groups. TCRdb retrieved this table from immuneACCESS and kept in-frame rearrangements only. Not all clones are present; in checked studies, unresolved V genes account for under half, and no reason is known for the remainder. For V, J and clone size, that table is used; D and trimming come from the DNA. The sample profile shows over 450,000 clones; about 89% of them were found once. The ten largest clonotypes hold about 1.5% of the sample.

As concerns this clone: Its antigen is not yet known. No clone much larger than this one lies a single base away; base qualities are absent.

The treatment or condition label here, explained by the study, means: about 20 received Ad26.COV2.S at low or high dose, single or two shots; a few received placebo; per-sample allocation not given. Repertoires of vaccine and placebo recipients were sequenced from samples taken on day 63 after the first injection. Cohort 1b enrolled about 25 adults aged 18-55 years at a single site in Boston, USA, between 29 July and 7 August 2020. Ad26.COV2.S was a replication-incompetent adenovirus type 26 vector expressing a prefusion-stabilized SARS-CoV-2 spike protein from the original Wuhan strain. Recombination connected TRBV18 to TRBJ2-1, with 7 central nucleotides matching TRBD1. The source was peripheral blood, collected in a trial of Ad26.COV2.S vaccine versus placebo. The clonotype was recovered from a person between 18 and 60 years old who received the Ad26.COV2.S COVID-19 vaccine or a placebo. The CDR3 loop reads CASSRNDRAAYNEQFF. The DNA reads as follows: TGTGCCAGCTCCCGTAACGACAGGGCGGCCTACAATGAGCAGTTCTTC.